This T cell receptor (beta chain) was captured in a study of response to subunit inactivated influenza vaccine. TCRdb called the RT-PCR reads again in MiXCR, with one record for every CDR3 protein. The table has about 500,000 distinct CDR3 sequences, 16% seen once. Germline CDR1 and CDR2: SGHTA and FQGTGA. The CDR3 is 21 residues long. V gave up 1 base and J gave up 5 bases, with 32 bases separating them. General observations from the study: Authors suggested seasonal influenza vaccinations each recruit few new T cells.

This clonotype was counted a few times. No antigen is known for it. This rearrangement joins TRBV7-3 to TRBJ2-5; TRBD1 or TRBD2 may be the D gene (5 bases each). The receptor's source is a man aged 50 to 75 who received an inactivated influenza vaccine. This specimen consisted of CD4+ T cells sorted from PBMCs, obtained less than 30 months after vaccination. This chain's CDR3 is CASSLKRIWVMKGPLVETQYF. CDR3 nucleotide sequence: TGTGCCAGCAGCTTAAAGAGGATTTGGGTTATGAAGGGACCGTTGGTGGAGACCCAGTACTTC.